Described below is a single T cell receptor (beta chain) sequence and its context. The data belong to a study of cytotoxic CD8 clonotypes in ibrutinib-treated CLL. The germline V gene has CDR1 ENHRY and CDR2 SYGVKD. V was clipped by 6 bases and J by 1 base, with 4 bases between them. The CDR3 is 12 residues long. TCRdb's table, derived via immunoSEQ multiplex PCR, lists solely in-frame clones and lacks some. The sample contains about 140,000 clones, roughly three quarters of which appear only once. This sequence was found in a human donor with chronic lymphocytic leukemia. The sample here was PBMCs, taken after 24 months of ibrutinib treatment. The V gene is TRBV10-3, the J gene TRBJ1-5, with D hard to call. The chain's CDR3 is CAIRGSNQPQHF. CDR3 DNA sequence: TGTGCCATCAGGGGGAGCAATCAGCCCCAGCATTTT.